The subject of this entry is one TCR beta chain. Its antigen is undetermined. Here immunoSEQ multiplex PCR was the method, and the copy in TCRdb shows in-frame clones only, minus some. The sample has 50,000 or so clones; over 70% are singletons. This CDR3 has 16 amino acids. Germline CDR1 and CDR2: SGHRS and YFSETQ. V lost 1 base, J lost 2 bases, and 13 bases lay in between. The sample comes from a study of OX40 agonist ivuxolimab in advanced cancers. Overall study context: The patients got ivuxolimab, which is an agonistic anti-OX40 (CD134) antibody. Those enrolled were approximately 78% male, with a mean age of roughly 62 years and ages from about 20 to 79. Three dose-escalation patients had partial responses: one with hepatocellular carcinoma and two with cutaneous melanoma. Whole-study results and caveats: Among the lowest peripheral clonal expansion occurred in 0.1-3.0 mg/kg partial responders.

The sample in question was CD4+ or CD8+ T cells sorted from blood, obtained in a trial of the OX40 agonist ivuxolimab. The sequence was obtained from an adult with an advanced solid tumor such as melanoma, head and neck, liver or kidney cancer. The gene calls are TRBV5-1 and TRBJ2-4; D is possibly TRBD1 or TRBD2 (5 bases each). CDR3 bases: TGCGCCAGCAGCTTGAGGCAGGGAGCACCCAAAAACATTCAGTACTTC. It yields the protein CASSLRQGAPKNIQYF. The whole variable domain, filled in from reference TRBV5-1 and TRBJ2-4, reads KAGVTQTPRYLIKTRGQQVTLSCSPISGHRSVSWYQQTPGQGLQFLFEYFSETQRNKGNFPGRFSGRQFSNSRSEMNVSTLELGDSALYLCASSLRQGAPKNIQYFGAGTRLSVL.